This is a list of T cell receptor beta chains from one sample in a study of T cell repertoires in cytomegalovirus infection. These receptors are not linked to any known antigen. TCRdb processed the reads anew with MiXCR; each CDR3 protein has one entry. This sample yields 75,000 to 100,000 distinct CDR3 sequences, of which 45% to 50% are seen a single time; approximately 93% belongs to the top ten. Material: CD8+ T cells from cultured PBMCs, obtained from culture after CMV antigen stimulation. The receptors here all came from a human donor in good health (CMV status not recorded). Some clones in this sample may be carry-over from other donors' samples. The CDR3 runs from the conserved cysteine through the conserved F or W. Each record gives: V gene, J gene, CDR3 protein.

TRBV28,TRBJ2-1,CASSSRERSYNEQFF
TRBV7-8,TRBJ2-2,CASTDRVYTGELFF
TRBV6-1,TRBJ1-1,CASSWRTGGFSEAFF
TRBV11-2,TRBJ2-7,CASSPGRHYEQYF
TRBV7-6,TRBJ2-7,CASTRGGPEGHEQYF
TRBV20-1,TRBJ2-1,CSALVGTGVFGNEQFF
TRBV7-8,TRBJ2-5,CASSFQAGQETQYF
TRBV7-9,TRBJ2-5,CASSPSSGTQETQYF
TRBV14,TRBJ2-1,CASSRRQGRYNEQFF
TRBV19,TRBJ1-2,CASRSGDYGYTF
TRBV7-6,TRBJ2-5,CASSSPGQMYQETQYF
TRBV30,TRBJ2-7,CASSLSRAGPPYEQYF
TRBV12-3/TRBV12-4,TRBJ1-5,CASSFQWEDSNQPQHF
TRBV7-6,TRBJ2-3,CASSFLGRATDTQYF
TRBV27,TRBJ1-5,CASSLKPDRSNQPQHF
TRBV7-8,TRBJ2-5,CASSSGMGGETQYF
TRBV10-3,TRBJ2-3,CAIKGTSGGPSTDTQYF
TRBV11-2,TRBJ2-2,CASSPQAVANTGELFF
TRBV6-1,TRBJ1-2,CASSEGDSSGGYGYTF
TRBV12-3/TRBV12-4,TRBJ2-1,CASSFPGDNEQFF
TRBV27,TRBJ2-6,CASMEGAGANVLTF
TRBV20-1,TRBJ2-2,CSARARDTYTGELFF
TRBV4-1,TRBJ1-5,CASSQVDDSREPQHF
TRBV13,TRBJ2-3,CASSFWSERTDTQYF
TRBV20-1,TRBJ1-2,CSARPDTNYGYTF
TRBV7-3,TRBJ2-1,CASSLRLNNEQFF
TRBV11-2,TRBJ2-1,CASSHKGVNRGEQFF
TRBV29-1,TRBJ2-7,CSVGSYEQYF
TRBV6-6,TRBJ2-3,CASFSGVAVLDTQYF
TRBV30,TRBJ1-2,CAWEARNNYGYTF
TRBV7-8,TRBJ1-5,CASSSNSIQPQHF
TRBV29-1,TRBJ1-1,CSVDQGPTEAFF
TRBV4-1,TRBJ2-7,CASSQDGADDEQYF
TRBV11-1,TRBJ2-1,CASTIRVTGAYNEQFF
TRBV6-5,TRBJ1-5,CASSYQRDRNQPQHF
TRBV11-1,TRBJ2-3,CASSSTLGGSTADTQYF
TRBV19,TRBJ1-1,CASSQDGPEAFF
TRBV7-2,TRBJ2-3,CASSRSTSGGPSTDTQYF
TRBV5-6,TRBJ1-5,CASSLEGANQPQHF
TRBV14,TRBJ2-3,CASSQVRTGVSNTDTQYF
TRBV20-1,TRBJ2-3,CSACPGTKITSTDTQYF
TRBV7-9,TRBJ2-6,CASSSEEGRPGANVLTF
TRBV24-1,TRBJ1-3,CATSDLKGGNTIYF
TRBV28,TRBJ2-6,CASLHSGFGANVLTF
TRBV7-9,TRBJ2-3,CASSQNSGRARQDTQYF
TRBV4-1,TRBJ2-7,CASSQDLLRTGGYEQYF
TRBV19,TRBJ1-5,CASLSGTINQPQHF
TRBV30,TRBJ1-1,CAWSTDTGGEAFF
TRBV29-1,TRBJ2-3,CSVPRGQRVTDTQYF
TRBV7-2,TRBJ2-7,CASSLGFRAGGYEQYF
TRBV7-9,TRBJ1-5,CASSSDRRNQPQHF
TRBV7-9,TRBJ2-2,CASSLTRLATLRTGELFF
TRBV19,TRBJ2-7,CASSTQAGSYEQYF